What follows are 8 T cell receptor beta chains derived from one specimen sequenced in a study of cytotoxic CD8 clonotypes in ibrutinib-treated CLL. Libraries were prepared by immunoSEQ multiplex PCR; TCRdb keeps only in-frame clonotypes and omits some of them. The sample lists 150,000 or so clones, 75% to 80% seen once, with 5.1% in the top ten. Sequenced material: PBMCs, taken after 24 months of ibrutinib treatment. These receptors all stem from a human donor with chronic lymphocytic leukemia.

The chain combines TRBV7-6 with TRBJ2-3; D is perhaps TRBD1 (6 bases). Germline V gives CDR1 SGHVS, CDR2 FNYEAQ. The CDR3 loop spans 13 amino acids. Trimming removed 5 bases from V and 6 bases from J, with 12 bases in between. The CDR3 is CASSLGQGDTQYF. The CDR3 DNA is TGTGCCAGCAGCCTAGGGCAGGGGGATACGCAGTATTTT.

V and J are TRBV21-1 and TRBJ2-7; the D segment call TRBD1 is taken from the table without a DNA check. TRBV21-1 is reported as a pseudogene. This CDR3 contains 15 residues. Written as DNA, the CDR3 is TGTGCCAGCAGCTCCCCCGGGACAGCCAACTACGAGCAGTACTTC. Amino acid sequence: CASSSPGTANYEQYF.

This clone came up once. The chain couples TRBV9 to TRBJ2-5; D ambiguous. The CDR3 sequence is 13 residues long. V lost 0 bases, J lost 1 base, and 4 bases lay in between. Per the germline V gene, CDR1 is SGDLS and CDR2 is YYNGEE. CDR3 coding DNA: TGTGCCAGCAGCGTAGGAATCCAAGAGACCCAGTACTTC. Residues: CASSVGIQETQYF.

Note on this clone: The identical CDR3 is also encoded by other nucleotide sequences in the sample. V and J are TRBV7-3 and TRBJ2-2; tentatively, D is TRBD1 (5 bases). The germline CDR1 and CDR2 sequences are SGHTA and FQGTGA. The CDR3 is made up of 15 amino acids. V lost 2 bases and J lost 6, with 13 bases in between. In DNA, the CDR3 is TGTGCCAGCAGCTTATTTGCGTTAGGGGCCGGGGAGCTGTTTTTT. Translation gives CASSLFALGAGELFF.

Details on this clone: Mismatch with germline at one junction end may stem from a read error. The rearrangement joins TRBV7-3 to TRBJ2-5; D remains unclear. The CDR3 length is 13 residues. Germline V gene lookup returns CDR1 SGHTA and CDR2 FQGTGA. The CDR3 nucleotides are TGTGCCAGCAGCTTCGGAGCGAGAGAGGCCCAGTACTTC. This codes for CASSFGAREAQYF. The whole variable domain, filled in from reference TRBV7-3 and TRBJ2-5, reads GAGVSQTPSNKVTEKGKYVELRCDPISGHTALYWYRQSLGQGPEFLIYFQGTGAADDSGLPNDRFFAVRPEGSVSTLKIQRTERGDSAVYLCASSFGAREAQYFGPGTRLLVL.

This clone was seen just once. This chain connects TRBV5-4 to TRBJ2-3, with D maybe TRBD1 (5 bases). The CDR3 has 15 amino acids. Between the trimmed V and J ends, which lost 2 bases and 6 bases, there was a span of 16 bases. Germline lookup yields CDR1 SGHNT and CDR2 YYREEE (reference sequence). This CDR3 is CASSFGHSGRDTQYF. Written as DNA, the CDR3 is TGTGCCAGCAGCTTTGGACACTCCGGAAGGGATACGCAGTATTTT.

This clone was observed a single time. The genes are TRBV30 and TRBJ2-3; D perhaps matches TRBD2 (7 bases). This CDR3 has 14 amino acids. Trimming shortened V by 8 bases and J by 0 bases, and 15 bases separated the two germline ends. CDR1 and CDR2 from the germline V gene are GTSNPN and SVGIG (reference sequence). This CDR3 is CAGRGALSTDTQYF. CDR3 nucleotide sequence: TGTGCCGGCCGGGGGGCACTGAGCACAGATACGCAGTATTTT. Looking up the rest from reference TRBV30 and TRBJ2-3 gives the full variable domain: SQTIHQWPATLVQPVGSPLSLECTVEGTSNPNLYWYRQAAGRGLQLLFYSVGIGQISSEVPQNLSASRPQDRQFILSSKKLLLSDSGFYLCAGRGALSTDTQYFGPGTRLTVL.

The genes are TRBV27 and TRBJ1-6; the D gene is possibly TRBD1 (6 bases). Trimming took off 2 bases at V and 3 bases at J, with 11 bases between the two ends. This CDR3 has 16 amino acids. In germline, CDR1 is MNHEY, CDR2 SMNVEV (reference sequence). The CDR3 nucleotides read TGTGCCAGCAGTTTAGGGGGACAACACTATAATTCACCCCTCCACTTT. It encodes CASSLGGQHYNSPLHF.